This T cell receptor beta chain emerged from a study of PD-1 blockade in classical Hodgkin lymphoma. Looking at the study overall: The study gave patients nivolumab 3 mg/kg intravenously every 2 weeks.

Data came from immunoSEQ multiplex PCR; TCRdb stores just in-frame clones and leaves some out. The sample consists of thousands of clones, roughly 79% of them appearing once. Of note for this clone: Its antigen is still unknown.

The CDR3 spans 18 residues. V was clipped by 6 bases and J by 4 bases; unmatched bases: 13. The germline CDR1 and CDR2 sequences are MDHEN and SYDVKM. Whole-study results and caveats: Some patients started nivolumab under 1 year after ASCT, and they were excluded. With CD4+ cells, TCR diversity rose significantly by C4D1, but not with CD8+ cells. Complete responders matched newly diagnosed patients in baseline diversity.

The patients all showed relapse after autologous stem cell transplantation, while their brentuximab vedotin exposure varied. The sequence was obtained from a human donor with classical Hodgkin lymphoma. The chain uses TRBV28 and TRBJ1-5, with 12 positions matching TRBD1. Material: peripheral blood mononuclear cells (PBMCs), obtained before the second cycle of nivolumab. The CDR3 is CASRRLPGQGAGNQPQHF. The DNA for the CDR3 is TGTGCCAGCAGGCGCCTCCCGGGACAGGGGGCCGGGAATCAGCCCCAGCATTTT.